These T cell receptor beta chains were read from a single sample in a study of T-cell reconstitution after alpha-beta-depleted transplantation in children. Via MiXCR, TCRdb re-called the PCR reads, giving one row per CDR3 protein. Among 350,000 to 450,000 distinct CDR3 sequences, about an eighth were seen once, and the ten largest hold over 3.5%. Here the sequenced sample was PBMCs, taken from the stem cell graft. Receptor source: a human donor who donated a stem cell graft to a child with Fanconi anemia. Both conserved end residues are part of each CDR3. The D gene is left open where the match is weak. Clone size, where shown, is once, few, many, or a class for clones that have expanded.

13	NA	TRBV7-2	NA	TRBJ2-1	CAGRRGASNEQFF	TGTGCCGGTCGAAGGGGGGCTAGTAATGAGCAGTTCTTC
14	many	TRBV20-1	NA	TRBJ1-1	CSARTPGRNTEAFF	TGCAGTGCTAGGACCCCTGGGAGGAACACTGAAGCTTTCTTT
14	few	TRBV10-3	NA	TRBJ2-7	CAIREERSSYEQYF	TGTGCCATCAGGGAAGAGCGGAGTTCCTACGAGCAGTACTTC
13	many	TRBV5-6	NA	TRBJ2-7	CASSWGESYEQYF	TGTGCCAGCAGTTGGGGGGAATCCTACGAGCAGTACTTC
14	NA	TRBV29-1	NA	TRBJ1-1	CSVEDRGVDTEAFF	TGCAGCGTTGAAGACAGAGGGGTGGACACTGAAGCTTTCTTT
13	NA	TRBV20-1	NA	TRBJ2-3	CSGGTTYTDTQYF	TGCAGCGGCGGGACAACCTACACAGATACGCAGTATTTT
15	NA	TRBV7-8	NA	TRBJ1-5	CASSCEPTVNQPQHF	TGTGCCAGCAGCTGCGAACCGACAGTAAATCAGCCCCAGCATTTT
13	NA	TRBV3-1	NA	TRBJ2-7	CASSQPTLREQYF	TGTGCCAGCAGCCAGCCCACATTACGCGAGCAGTACTTC
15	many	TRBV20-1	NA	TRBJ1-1	CSAHRGGSPNTEAFF	TGCAGTGCCCACCGAGGTGGCTCGCCGAACACTGAAGCTTTCTTT
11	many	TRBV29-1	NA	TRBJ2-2	CSGTWTGELFF	TGCAGCGGGACTTGGACCGGGGAGCTGTTTTTT
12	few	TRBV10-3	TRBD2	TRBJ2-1	CAISEPGGEQFF	TGTGCCATCAGTGAGCCGGGGGGTGAGCAGTTCTTC
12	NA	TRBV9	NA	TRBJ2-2	CASSVGGGELFF	TGTGCCAGCAGCGTAGGTGGAGGGGAGCTGTTTTTT
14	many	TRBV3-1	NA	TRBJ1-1	CASSQVAGNTEAFF	TGTGCCAGCAGCCAAGTAGCCGGGAACACTGAAGCTTTCTTT
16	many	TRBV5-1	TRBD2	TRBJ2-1	CASSLVGGSSYNEQFF	TGCGCCAGCAGCTTGGTGGGGGGGAGCTCCTACAATGAGCAGTTCTTC
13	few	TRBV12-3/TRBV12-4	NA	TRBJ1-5	CASSFDANQPQHF	TGTGCCAGCAGTTTTGATGCAAATCAGCCCCAGCATTTT
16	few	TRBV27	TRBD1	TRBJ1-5	CASSWVAGTGNQLQHF	TGTGCCAGCAGTTGGGTAGCCGGGACAGGGAATCAGCTCCAGCATTTT
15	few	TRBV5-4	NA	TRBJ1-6	CASSHDKPDNSPLHF	TGTGCCAGCAGCCACGACAAGCCCGATAATTCACCCCTCCACTTT
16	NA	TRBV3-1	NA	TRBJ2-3	CASSHGTGFNSDTQYF	TGTGCCAGCAGCCATGGCACAGGGTTTAATTCGGATACGCAGTATTTT
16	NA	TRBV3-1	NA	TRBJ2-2	CASSLRQGGGTGELFF	TGTGCCAGCAGCCTTCGACAGGGAGGGGGCACCGGGGAGCTGTTTTTT
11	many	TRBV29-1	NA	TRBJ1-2	CSVVQGGGYTF	TGCAGCGTTGTCCAGGGCGGCGGCTACACCTTC
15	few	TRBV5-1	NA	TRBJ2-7	CASMDYSTVGGEQYF	TGCGCCAGCATGGATTACAGCACGGTAGGGGGAGAGCAGTACTTC
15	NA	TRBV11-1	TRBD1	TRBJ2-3	CASSLLDRGTDTQYF	TGTGCCAGCAGCTTACTCGACAGGGGTACAGATACGCAGTATTTT
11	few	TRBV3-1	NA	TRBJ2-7	CASSQASEQYF	TGTGCCAGCAGCCAAGCAAGCGAGCAGTACTTC
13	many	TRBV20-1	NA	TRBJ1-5	CSASPDSNQPQHF	TGCAGTGCTAGCCCAGATAGCAATCAGCCCCAGCATTTT
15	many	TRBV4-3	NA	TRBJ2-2	CASSQHLMNTGELFF	TGCGCCAGCAGCCAGCATTTGATGAACACCGGGGAGCTGTTTTTT
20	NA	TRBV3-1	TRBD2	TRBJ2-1	CASSQDRIGGGPRAYNEQFF	TGTGCCAGCAGCCAAGATAGGATTGGCGGGGGGCCCCGGGCCTACAATGAGCAGTTCTTC
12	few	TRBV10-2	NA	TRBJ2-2	CASRGATGELFF	TGCGCCAGCAGAGGAGCGACCGGGGAGCTGTTTTTT
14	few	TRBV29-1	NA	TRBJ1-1	CSATGPRHDTEAFF	TGCAGCGCTACAGGGCCCAGGCATGACACTGAAGCTTTCTTT
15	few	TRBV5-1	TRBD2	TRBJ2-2	CASSGSGGNTGELFF	TGCGCCAGCAGCGGGAGCGGGGGGAACACCGGGGAGCTGTTTTTT
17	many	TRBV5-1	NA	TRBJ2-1	CASSLVSGNGVYNEQFF	TGCGCCAGCAGCTTGGTCTCAGGGAACGGAGTGTACAATGAGCAGTTCTTC
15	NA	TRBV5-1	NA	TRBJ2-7	CASSLEGRTSYEQYF	TGCGCCAGCAGCTTGGAAGGCAGGACCTCCTACGAGCAGTACTTC
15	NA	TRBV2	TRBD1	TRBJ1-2	CASSVTSRGIDGYTF	TGTGCCAGCAGTGTGACATCCAGGGGGATCGATGGCTACACCTTC
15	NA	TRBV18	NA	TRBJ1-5	CASSRGGKYNQPQHF	TGTGCCAGCTCACGGGGCGGGAAATACAATCAGCCCCAGCATTTT
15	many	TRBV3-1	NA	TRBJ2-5	CASSQDVGGAETQYF	TGTGCCAGCAGCCAAGATGTGGGGGGCGCGGAGACCCAGTACTTC
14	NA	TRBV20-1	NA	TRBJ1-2	CSAGPRGQIYGYTF	TGCAGTGCTGGCCCCCGGGGGCAGATCTATGGCTACACCTTC
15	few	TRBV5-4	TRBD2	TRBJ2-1	CASSLVVRGYNEQFF	TGTGCCAGCAGCTTGGTTGTGCGGGGGTACAATGAGCAGTTCTTC
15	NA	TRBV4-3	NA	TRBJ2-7	CASSQVARGSHEQYF	TGCGCCAGCAGCCAAGTCGCCCGGGGGAGTCACGAGCAGTACTTC
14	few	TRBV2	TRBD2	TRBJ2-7	CASSRVGGTSEQYF	TGTGCCAGCAGCCGCGTGGGAGGGACGAGTGAGCAGTACTTC
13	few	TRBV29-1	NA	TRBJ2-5	CSVDDRNEETQYF	TGCAGCGTCGATGACAGAAATGAAGAGACCCAGTACTTC
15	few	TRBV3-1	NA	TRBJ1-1	CASSQGPGRWTEAFF	TGTGCCAGCAGCCAAGGGCCGGGTCGATGGACTGAAGCTTTCTTT
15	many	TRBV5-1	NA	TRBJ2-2	CASSLVTGQTGELFF	TGCGCCAGCAGCTTGGTAACAGGGCAAACCGGGGAGCTGTTTTTT
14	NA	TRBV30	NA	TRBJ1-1	CAWELGLSNTEAFF	TGTGCCTGGGAACTGGGGCTCTCGAACACTGAAGCTTTCTTT
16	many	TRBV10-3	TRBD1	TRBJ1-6	CAISEPPGQYNSPLHF	TGTGCCATCAGTGAGCCACCGGGACAGTATAATTCACCCCTCCACTTT
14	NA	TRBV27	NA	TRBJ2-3	CASKWGVSTDTQYF	TGTGCCAGCAAGTGGGGGGTCAGCACAGATACGCAGTATTTT
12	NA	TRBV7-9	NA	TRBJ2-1	CASSLAGSGQFF	TGTGCCAGCAGCTTAGCGGGTAGCGGGCAGTTCTTC
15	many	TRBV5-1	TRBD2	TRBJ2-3	CASSLSGTSTDTQYF	TGCGCCAGCAGCTTGAGCGGGACTAGCACAGATACGCAGTATTTT
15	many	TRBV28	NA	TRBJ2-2	CASSLGPGGTGELFF	TGTGCCAGCAGTTTGGGGCCAGGCGGGACCGGGGAGCTGTTTTTT
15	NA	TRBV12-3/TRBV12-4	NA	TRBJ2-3	CASSPPGGLADTQYF	TGTGCCAGCAGTCCCCCAGGAGGGTTAGCAGATACGCAGTATTTT
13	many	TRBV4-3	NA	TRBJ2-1	CASSQALDHEQFF	TGCGCCAGCAGCCAAGCTCTAGACCATGAGCAGTTCTTC